This T cell receptor (beta chain) was sequenced in a study of shared clonotypes between healthy human individuals. Broader study findings: Naive CD4 clonotypes were shared across several donors at about 5.2%. Generally, naive subsets (rather than memory subsets) showed larger estimated richness.

CDR1 is GTSNPN and CDR2 is SVGIG in the germline V gene (reference sequence). The CDR3 consists of 12 residues. V was pared by 2 bases and J by 5 bases, with 9 bases between. Assay: immunoSEQ multiplex PCR; the TCRdb copy retains only in-frame clones and omits some. The sample lists some 2 million clones, roughly 95% occurring once. This clone was picked up one time. Its antigen is undetermined. The sequencing sample was made of naive CD4+ T cells sorted from blood. Subset noted: CD45RA+ positively selected. The gene calls are TRBV30 and TRBJ2-5; D is undetermined. This TCR derives from a man younger than 35 in good health. CDR3 loop: CAWSPNGETQYF. The CDR3 region has the DNA TGTGCCTGGAGTCCGAATGGGGAGACCCAGTACTTC. Looking up the rest from reference TRBV30 and TRBJ2-5 gives the full variable domain: SQTIHQWPATLVQPVGSPLSLECTVEGTSNPNLYWYRQAAGRGLQLLFYSVGIGQISSEVPQNLSASRPQDRQFILSSKKLLLSDSGFYLCAWSPNGETQYFGPGTRLLVL.